These 21 T cell receptor beta chains originate from one sample sequenced in a study of CD8+ T cells in alopecia areata. Described treatment: oral pan-JAK inhibitor, 5-10 mg twice daily. Once RNA had been extracted, it was reverse transcribed into cDNA to act as the sequencing template. Clones were sequenced by immunoSEQ multiplex PCR, and TCRdb holds only the in-frame ones, with some missing. The sample shows 100,000 to 120,000 clones, less than 60% of them seen only once. The input for sequencing was CD4+ T cells sorted from blood, taken at week 24, from a patient treated with tofacitinib. The receptors shown here come from a human donor with alopecia areata.

V and J are TRBV7-9 and TRBJ1-1, with D possibly TRBD1 on 5 matching bases. Per germline, CDR1 SEHNR and CDR2 FQNEAQ (reference sequence). The CDR3 covers 14 residues. V was clipped by 3 bases and J by 5 bases, with 13 bases between them. CDR3 residues: CASSFGGGRTEAFF. The DNA of the CDR3 is TGTGCCAGCAGCTTCGGGGGAGGGAGGACTGAAGCTTTCTTT.

The rearrangement links TRBV4-3 to TRBJ1-1; possibly TRBD1 for D (6 bases). Germline CDR1 LGHNA, CDR2 YSLEER. The CDR3 consists of 13 residues. Trimming stripped 0 bases from V and 9 bases from J, with 11 bases between. The CDR3: CASSQETQGQAFF. The CDR3 coding sequence is TGCGCCAGCAGCCAAGAAACCCAGGGGCAAGCTTTCTTT.

DNA of the CDR3: TGCGCCAGCAGCTTGGATGGTACCTATGGCTACACCTTC. Its protein product is CASSLDGTYGYTF. The rearrangement joins TRBV5-1 to TRBJ1-2; D call uncertain. The V gene's germline CDR1 is SGHRS and CDR2 YFSETQ. Trimming removed 0 bases at V and 4 bases at J, with 7 bases between. The CDR3 has 13 amino acids.

The genes are TRBV27 and TRBJ1-6; D gene uncertain. The germline V and J ends were trimmed by 2 bases and 8 bases, with 25 bases remaining between them. Germline V gene data show CDR1 as MNHEY and CDR2 as SMNVEV (reference sequence). There are 19 residues in the CDR3. For the CDR3, the DNA is TGTGCCAGCAGTTTAAGAATTTGGTTAGACCGGGCACTTGATTCACCCCTCCACTTT. Translated, it gives CASSLRIWLDRALDSPLHF.

Worth noting for this clone: Other nucleotide sequences in the sample specify the same CDR3. V usage is TRBV15 and J usage is TRBJ2-5; D unclear. The CDR3 consists of 13 residues. Trimming removed 0 bases from V and 1 base from J, with 3 bases in between. CDR1 is LNHNV and CDR2 is YYDKDF in the germline V gene (reference sequence). CDR3 amino acids: CATSRDPQETQYF. The CDR3 DNA sequence: TGTGCCACCAGCAGAGACCCCCAAGAGACCCAGTACTTC.

This clone showed up just once. This chain uses TRBV29-1 with TRBJ2-3; no definite D call. CDR1 is SQVTM and CDR2 is ANQGSEA in the germline V gene. The V gene lost 2 bases and the J gene lost 1 base, with 10 bases spanning the gap. The length of the CDR3 is 14 residues. The CDR3 loop is CSVEKTSGTDTQYF. The CDR3 region has the DNA TGCAGCGTTGAAAAGACGAGCGGCACAGATACGCAGTATTTT.

This chain links TRBV4-1 with TRBJ2-1; 8 bases line up with TRBD2. Trimming cost V 4 bases and J 7 bases; bases outside gene matches: 15. The CDR3 loop spans 17 amino acids. Germline V gene sequence: CDR1 MGHRA, CDR2 YSYEKL. This CDR3 is CASSLDLAGGMWNEQFF. For the CDR3, the DNA is TGCGCCAGCAGCCTAGACCTTGCGGGGGGCATGTGGAATGAGCAGTTCTTC.

The chain employs TRBV7-9 and TRBJ2-5, with 10 bases fitting TRBD2. Germline V gene data show CDR1 as SEHNR and CDR2 as FQNEAQ (reference sequence). The CDR3 runs to 16 residues. The ends lost 7 bases at V and 2 bases at J; junction bases unmatched: 10. CDR3 in DNA: TGTGCCAGCACAGGTAGTGTGGGACTAGCGCAAGAGACCCAGTACTTC. Its translation: CASTGSVGLAQETQYF.

The chain employs TRBV7-8 and TRBJ2-5; 9 positions match TRBD1. V shed 1 base, J shed 3 bases, and the junction held 6 bases outside the gene matches. The CDR3 has 16 amino acids. The V gene's germline CDR1 is SGHVS and CDR2 FQNEAQ. The CDR3 DNA reads TGTGCCAGCAGCTTAGGTGGGACAGGGATTAAAGAGACCCAGTACTTC. As protein: CASSLGGTGIKETQYF.

This chain links TRBV29-1 with TRBJ2-5; D is unresolved. The germline CDR1 and CDR2 sequences are SQVTM and ANQGSEA. The ends were cut back, 4 bases at V and 10 bases at J, with 16 bases in the middle. This CDR3 comprises 12 residues. CDR3 residues: CSVGRAESDQYF. CDR3 DNA sequence: TGCAGCGTTGGCAGAGCCGAAAGTGACCAGTACTTC.

The CDR3 DNA follows: TGTGCCAGCCGGGGAGCCGGGGCCAACGTCCTGACTTTC. This codes for CASRGAGANVLTF. The gene calls are TRBV6-5 and TRBJ2-6; TRBD2 might be the D (5 bases). From germline, CDR1 is MNHEY and CDR2 SVGAGI. The V and J ends lost 8 bases and 4 bases respectively, with 9 bases between them. This CDR3 spans 13 amino acids.

The V and J genes are TRBV10-3 and TRBJ2-5, with a possible D match to TRBD1 (6 bases). The CDR3 length is 12 residues. V was shortened by 10 bases and J by 3 bases, with 12 bases between the two germline ends. Germline V gene data show CDR1 as ENHRY and CDR2 as SYGVKD. The DNA for the CDR3 is TGTGCCACTTTGTCAGGGGAAGAGACCCAGTACTTC. Its translation is CATLSGEETQYF.

This sequence joins TRBV5-4 and TRBJ1-6; D not certain. The CDR3 consists of 15 residues. CDR1 is SGHNT and CDR2 is YYREEE in the germline V gene (reference sequence). The V and J ends lost 0 bases and 7 bases respectively, with 11 bases between them. The CDR3 coding sequence is TGTGCCAGCAGCTTGGGCGGGCAAGGGAATTCACCCCTCCACTTT. The encoded protein is CASSLGGQGNSPLHF.

To note about this clone: The sample contains more than one DNA sequence encoding this CDR3. The V gene is TRBV7-9, the J gene TRBJ1-2; 7 nucleotides line up with TRBD1. Germline V gene data show CDR1 as SEHNR and CDR2 as FQNEAQ (reference sequence). The V gene end was trimmed by 5 bases and the J gene end by 5 bases; junction bases not matched to a gene: 5. CDR3 size: 13 residues. The CDR3 nucleotides read TGTGCCAGCAGCCGGGACAGCAATTATGGCTACACCTTC. As protein: CASSRDSNYGYTF.

V and J are TRBV19 and TRBJ1-5; no definite D call. V was pared by 6 bases and J by 5 bases, with 11 bases between. CDR3 length: 13 amino acids. Per the germline V gene, CDR1 is LNHDA and CDR2 is SQIVND (reference sequence). The CDR3 region is CASSGVPHQPQHF. The CDR3 DNA reads TGTGCCAGTAGCGGGGTCCCCCATCAGCCCCAGCATTTT.

The J gene is TRBJ1-1, the V gene TRBV30; D remains ambiguous. Trimming removed 3 bases at V and 4 bases at J, with 12 bases between. Per germline, CDR1 GTSNPN and CDR2 SVGIG (reference sequence). This CDR3 comprises 13 residues. Written as DNA, the CDR3 is TGTGCCTGGAGCTCTCTCACCGGCACTGAAGCTTTCTTT. Amino acids: CAWSSLTGTEAFF.

This sequence joins TRBV10-2 and TRBJ1-4, with D possibly being TRBD1 (5 bases). Trimming removed 4 bases from V and 2 bases from J, with 5 bases in between. CDR3 length: 13 residues. Germline values: CDR1 WSHSY, CDR2 SAAADI. The chain's CDR3 is CASSGGTNEKLFF. The DNA of the CDR3 is TGCGCCAGCAGTGGGGGGACTAATGAAAAACTGTTTTTT.

The chain combines TRBV23-1 with TRBJ2-1; TRBD2 aligns across 9 bases. TRBV23-1 is identified as an open reading frame with a role that is uncertain. V shed 0 bases and J 5 bases; nucleotides not matched to a gene: 11. The CDR3 loop spans 18 amino acids. The CDR3 DNA reads TGCGCCAGCAGTCAATCGAGGTCCCGAGCGGGGGGAAACAATGAGCAGTTCTTC. Protein sequence: CASSQSRSRAGGNNEQFF.

There are a few counts of this clone. V is TRBV15 and J is TRBJ2-3; tentative D call: TRBD2 (6 bases). CDR1 is LNHNV, CDR2 YYDKDF, per germline (reference sequence). Trimming pared 0 bases from V and 1 base from J, leaving 17 bases between. The CDR3 runs 18 residues. The chain's CDR3 is CATSRDPGYSSGTDTQYF. The CDR3 DNA reads as TGTGCCACCAGCAGAGACCCCGGTTATTCTAGCGGCACAGATACGCAGTATTTT.

The chain recombines TRBV7-9 with TRBJ1-2, with 7 bases aligning to TRBD1. Germline V gene lookup returns CDR1 SEHNR and CDR2 FQNEAQ (reference sequence). The length of the CDR3 is 14 residues. Trimming cost V 4 bases and J 2 bases; bases outside gene matches: 4. CDR3 DNA: TGTGCCAGCAGCTCCATGACAGGGAACTATGGCTACACCTTC. Protein product: CASSSMTGNYGYTF.

The V gene is TRBV7-2, the J gene TRBJ1-6, with TRBD1 as a possible D gene (5 bases). The CDR3 runs 15 residues. CDR1 and CDR2 from the germline V gene are SGHTA and FQGNSA. Trimming removed 5 bases at V and 7 bases at J, with 15 bases between. The CDR3 bases are TGTGCCAGCAGCCCGGCACGGGGGATGAATTCACCCCTCCACTTT. Its protein is CASSPARGMNSPLHF. The variable domain in full, completed from reference TRBV7-2 and TRBJ1-6, reads GAGVSQSPSNKVTEKGKDVELRCDPISGHTALYWYRQSLGQGLEFLIYFQGNSAPDKSGLPSDRFSAERTGGSVSTLTIQRTQQEDSAVYLCASSPARGMNSPLHFGNGTRLTVT.